This note documents a single T cell receptor beta chain sequence. The data were obtained in a study of blood T cell repertoires in COVID-19. The table came from immunoSEQ multiplex PCR; TCRdb's copy has only in-frame clones and leaves some out. In the table there are about 100,000 clones, 80% to 90% of which are singletons. V shed 8 bases and J shed 2 bases, with 15 bases lying between them. CDR3 size: 14 residues. Germline CDR1 reads MDHEN; CDR2 reads SYDVKM. This chain connects TRBV28 to TRBJ2-5, with D maybe TRBD2 (6 bases). The receptor's source is a human donor in a cohort sampled during active COVID-19. Sequenced sample: peripheral blood. The CDR3 DNA reads TGTGCCAGCCCCCCACCCGGGACTCAAGAGACCCAGTACTTC. This sequence encodes CASPPPGTQETQYF.